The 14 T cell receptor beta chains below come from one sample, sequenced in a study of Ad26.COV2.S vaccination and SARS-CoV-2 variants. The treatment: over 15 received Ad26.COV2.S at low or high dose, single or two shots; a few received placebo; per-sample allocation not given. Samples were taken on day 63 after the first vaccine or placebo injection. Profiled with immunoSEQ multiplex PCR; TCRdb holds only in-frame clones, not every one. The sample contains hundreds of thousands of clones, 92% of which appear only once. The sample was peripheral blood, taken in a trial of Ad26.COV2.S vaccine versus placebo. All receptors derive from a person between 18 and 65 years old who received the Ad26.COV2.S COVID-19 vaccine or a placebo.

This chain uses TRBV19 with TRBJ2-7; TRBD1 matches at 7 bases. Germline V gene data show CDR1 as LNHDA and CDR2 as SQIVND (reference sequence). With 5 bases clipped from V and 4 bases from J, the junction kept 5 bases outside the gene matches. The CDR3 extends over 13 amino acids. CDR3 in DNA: TGTGCCAGTAGTGCCGGGACAGAGTACGAGCAGTACTTC. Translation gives CASSAGTEYEQYF.

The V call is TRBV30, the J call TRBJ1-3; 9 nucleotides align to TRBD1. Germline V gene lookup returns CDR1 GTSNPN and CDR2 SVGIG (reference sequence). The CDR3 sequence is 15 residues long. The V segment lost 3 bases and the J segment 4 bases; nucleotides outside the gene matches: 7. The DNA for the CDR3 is TGTGCCTGGAGCTTGACGGACAGGGGAGGAAACACCATATATTTT. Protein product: CAWSLTDRGGNTIYF.

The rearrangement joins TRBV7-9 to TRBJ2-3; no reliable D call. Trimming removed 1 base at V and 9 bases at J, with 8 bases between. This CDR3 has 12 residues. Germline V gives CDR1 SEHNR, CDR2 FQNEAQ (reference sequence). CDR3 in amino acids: CASSLGAETQYF. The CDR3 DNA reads TGTGCCAGCAGCTTAGGGGCGGAAACGCAGTATTTT.

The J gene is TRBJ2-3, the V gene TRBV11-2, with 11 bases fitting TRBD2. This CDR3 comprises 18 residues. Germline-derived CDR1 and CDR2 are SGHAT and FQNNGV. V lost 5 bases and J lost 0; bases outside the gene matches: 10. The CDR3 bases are TGTGCCAGCAGCCCCTTACGACTAGCGGGAACTAGCACAGATACGCAGTATTTT. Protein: CASSPLRLAGTSTDTQYF.

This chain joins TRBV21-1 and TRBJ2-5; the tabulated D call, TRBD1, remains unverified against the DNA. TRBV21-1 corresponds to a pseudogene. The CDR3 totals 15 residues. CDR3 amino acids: CASRQRQEPKETQYF. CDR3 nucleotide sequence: TGTGCCAGCCGACAAAGACAGGAGCCTAAAGAGACCCAGTACTTC.

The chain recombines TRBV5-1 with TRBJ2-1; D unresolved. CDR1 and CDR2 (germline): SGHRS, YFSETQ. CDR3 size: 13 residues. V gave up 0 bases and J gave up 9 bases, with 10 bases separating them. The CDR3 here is CASSLEVGFEQFF. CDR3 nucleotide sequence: TGCGCCAGCAGCTTGGAGGTGGGCTTTGAGCAGTTCTTC.

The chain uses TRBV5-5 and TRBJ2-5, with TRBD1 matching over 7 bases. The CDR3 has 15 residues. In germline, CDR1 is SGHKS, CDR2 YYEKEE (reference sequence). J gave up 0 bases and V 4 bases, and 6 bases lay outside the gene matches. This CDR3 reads CASSGRDSNQETQYF. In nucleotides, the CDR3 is TGTGCCAGCAGCGGCCGGGACAGCAACCAAGAGACCCAGTACTTC. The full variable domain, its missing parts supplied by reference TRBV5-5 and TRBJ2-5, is DAGVTQSPTHLIKTRGQQVTLRCSPISGHKSVSWYQQVLGQGPQFIFQYYEKEERGRGNFPDRFSARQFPNYSSELNVNALLLGDSALYLCASSGRDSNQETQYFGPGTRLLVL.

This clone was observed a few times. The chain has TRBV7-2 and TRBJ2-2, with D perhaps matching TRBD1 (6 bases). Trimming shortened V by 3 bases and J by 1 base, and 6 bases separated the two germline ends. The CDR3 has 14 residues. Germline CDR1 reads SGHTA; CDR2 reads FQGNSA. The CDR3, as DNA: TGTGCCAGCAGCTTGGGACAGAACACCGGGGAGCTGTTTTTT. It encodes CASSLGQNTGELFF. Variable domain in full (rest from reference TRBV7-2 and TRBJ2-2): GAGVSQSPSNKVTEKGKDVELRCDPISGHTALYWYRQSLGQGLEFLIYFQGNSAPDKSGLPSDRFSAERTGGSVSTLTIQRTQQEDSAVYLCASSLGQNTGELFFGEGSRLTVL.

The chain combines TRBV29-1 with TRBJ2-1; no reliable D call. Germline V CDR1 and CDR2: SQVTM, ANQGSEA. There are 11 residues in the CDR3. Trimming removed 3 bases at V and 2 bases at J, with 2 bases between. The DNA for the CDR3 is TGCAGCGTTGACGCCTACAATGAGCAGTTCTTC. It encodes CSVDAYNEQFF.

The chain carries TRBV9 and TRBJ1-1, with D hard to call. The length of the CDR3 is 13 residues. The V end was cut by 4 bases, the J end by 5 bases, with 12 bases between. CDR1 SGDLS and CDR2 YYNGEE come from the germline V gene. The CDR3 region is CASSLGPTTEAFF. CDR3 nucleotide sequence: TGTGCCAGCAGCTTAGGGCCGACAACTGAAGCTTTCTTT.

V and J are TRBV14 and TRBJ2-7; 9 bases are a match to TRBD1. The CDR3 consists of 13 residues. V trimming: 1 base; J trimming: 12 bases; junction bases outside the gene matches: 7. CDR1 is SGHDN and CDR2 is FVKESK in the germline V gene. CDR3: CASSQADRGRWYF. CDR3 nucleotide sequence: TGTGCCAGCAGCCAAGCGGACAGGGGCAGGTGGTACTTC.

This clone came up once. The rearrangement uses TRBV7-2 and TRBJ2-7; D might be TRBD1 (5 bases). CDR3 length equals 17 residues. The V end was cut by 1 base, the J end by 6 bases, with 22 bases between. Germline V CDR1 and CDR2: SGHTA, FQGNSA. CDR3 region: CASSLVVLDLKGLEQYF. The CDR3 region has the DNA TGTGCCAGCAGCTTAGTTGTCCTGGACCTAAAGGGGCTCGAGCAGTACTTC. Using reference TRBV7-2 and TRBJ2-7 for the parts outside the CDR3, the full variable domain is GAGVSQSPSNKVTEKGKDVELRCDPISGHTALYWYRQSLGQGLEFLIYFQGNSAPDKSGLPSDRFSAERTGGSVSTLTIQRTQQEDSAVYLCASSLVVLDLKGLEQYFGPGTRLTVT.

The CDR3 nucleotides read TGTGCCAGTAACCCCCAGGGAAGCAGCGGGGAGACCCAGTACTTC. Translating it yields CASNPQGSSGETQYF. The J gene is TRBJ2-5, the V gene TRBV19, with D possibly TRBD2 on 6 matching bases. In germline, CDR1 is LNHDA, CDR2 SQIVND (reference sequence). Trimming pared 7 bases from V and 5 bases from J, leaving 20 bases between. CDR3 length: 15 residues.

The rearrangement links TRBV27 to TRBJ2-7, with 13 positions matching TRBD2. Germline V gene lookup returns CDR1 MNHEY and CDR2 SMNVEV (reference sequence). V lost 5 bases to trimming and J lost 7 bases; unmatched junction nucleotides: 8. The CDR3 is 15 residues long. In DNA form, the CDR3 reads TGTGCCAGCAGTCCCTCACTAGCGGGGGGGCGAGAGCAGTACTTC. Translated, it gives CASSPSLAGGREQYF.